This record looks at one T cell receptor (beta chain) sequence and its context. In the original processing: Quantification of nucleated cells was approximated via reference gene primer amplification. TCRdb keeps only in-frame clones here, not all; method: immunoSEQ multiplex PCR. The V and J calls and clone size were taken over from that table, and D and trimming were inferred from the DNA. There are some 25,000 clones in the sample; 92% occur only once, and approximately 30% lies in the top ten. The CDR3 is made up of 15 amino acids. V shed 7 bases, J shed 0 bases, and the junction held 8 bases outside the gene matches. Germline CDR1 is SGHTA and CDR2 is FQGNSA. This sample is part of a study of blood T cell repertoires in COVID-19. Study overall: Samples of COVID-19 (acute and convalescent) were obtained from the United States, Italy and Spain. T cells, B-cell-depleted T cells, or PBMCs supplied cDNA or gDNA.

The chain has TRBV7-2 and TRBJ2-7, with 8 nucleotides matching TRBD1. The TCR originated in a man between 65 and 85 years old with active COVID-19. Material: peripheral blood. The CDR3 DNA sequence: TGTGCCAGCACCGAGGACAGGGTTAGCTCCTACGAGCAGTACTTC. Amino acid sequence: CASTEDRVSSYEQYF.